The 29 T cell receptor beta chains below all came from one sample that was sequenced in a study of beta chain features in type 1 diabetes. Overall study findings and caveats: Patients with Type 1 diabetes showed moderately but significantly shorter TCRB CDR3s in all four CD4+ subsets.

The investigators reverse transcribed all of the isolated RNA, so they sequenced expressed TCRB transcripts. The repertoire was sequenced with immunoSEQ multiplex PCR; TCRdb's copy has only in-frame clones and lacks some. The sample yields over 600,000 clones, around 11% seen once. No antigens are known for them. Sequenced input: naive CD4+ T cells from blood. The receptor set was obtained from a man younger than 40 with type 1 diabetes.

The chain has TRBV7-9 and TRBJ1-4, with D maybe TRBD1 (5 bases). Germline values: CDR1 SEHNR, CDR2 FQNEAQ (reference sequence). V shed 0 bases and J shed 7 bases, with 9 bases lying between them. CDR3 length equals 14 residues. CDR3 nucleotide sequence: TGTGCCAGCAGCTTAGCCCAGGGAACTGAAAAACTGTTTTTT. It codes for CASSLAQGTEKLFF.

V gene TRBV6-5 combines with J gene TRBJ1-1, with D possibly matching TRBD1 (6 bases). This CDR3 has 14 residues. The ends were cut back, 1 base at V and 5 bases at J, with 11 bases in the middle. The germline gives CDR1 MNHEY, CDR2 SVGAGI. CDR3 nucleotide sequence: TGTGCCAGCAGTTACTTCGAAAGGGGGACTGAAGCTTTCTTT. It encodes CASSYFERGTEAFF.

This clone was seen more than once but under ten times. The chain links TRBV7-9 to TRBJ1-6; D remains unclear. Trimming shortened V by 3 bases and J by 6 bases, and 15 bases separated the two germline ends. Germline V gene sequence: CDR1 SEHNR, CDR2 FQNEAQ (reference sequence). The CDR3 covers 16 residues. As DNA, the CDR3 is TGTGCCAGCAGCTTGAAAAAAGGGTCGGGTAATTCACCCCTCCACTTT. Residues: CASSLKKGSGNSPLHF. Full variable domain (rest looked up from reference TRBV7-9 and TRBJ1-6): DTGVSQNPRHKITKRGQNVTFRCDPISEHNRLYWYRQTLGQGPEFLTYFQNEAQLEKSRLLSDRFSAERPKGSFSTLEIQRTEQGDSAMYLCASSLKKGSGNSPLHFGNGTRLTVT.

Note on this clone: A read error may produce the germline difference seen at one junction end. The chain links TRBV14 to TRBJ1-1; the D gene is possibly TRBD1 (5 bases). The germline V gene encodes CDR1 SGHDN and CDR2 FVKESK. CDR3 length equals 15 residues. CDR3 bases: TGTGCCAGCAGCCCAGTGGGGGTTGAGAACACTGAAGCCTTCTTT. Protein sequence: CASSPVGVENTEAFF.

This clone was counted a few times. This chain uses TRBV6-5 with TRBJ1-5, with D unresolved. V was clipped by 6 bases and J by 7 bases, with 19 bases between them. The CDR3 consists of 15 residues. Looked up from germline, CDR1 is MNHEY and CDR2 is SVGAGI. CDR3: CASRYTPEADQPQHF. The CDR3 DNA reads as TGTGCCAGCAGGTATACGCCGGAAGCGGACCAGCCCCAGCATTTT.

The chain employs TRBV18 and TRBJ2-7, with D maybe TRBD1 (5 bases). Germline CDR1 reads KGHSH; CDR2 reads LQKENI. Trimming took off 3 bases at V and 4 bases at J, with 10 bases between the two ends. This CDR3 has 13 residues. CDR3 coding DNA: TGTGCCAGCTCACCTTACGACAGTTACGAGCAGTACTTC. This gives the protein CASSPYDSYEQYF.

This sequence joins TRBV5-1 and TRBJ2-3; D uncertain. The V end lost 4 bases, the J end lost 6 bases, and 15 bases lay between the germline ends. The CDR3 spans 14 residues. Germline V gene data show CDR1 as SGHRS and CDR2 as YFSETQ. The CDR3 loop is CASSPYALEDTQYF. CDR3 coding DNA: TGCGCCAGCAGCCCGTATGCCTTGGAGGATACGCAGTATTTT.

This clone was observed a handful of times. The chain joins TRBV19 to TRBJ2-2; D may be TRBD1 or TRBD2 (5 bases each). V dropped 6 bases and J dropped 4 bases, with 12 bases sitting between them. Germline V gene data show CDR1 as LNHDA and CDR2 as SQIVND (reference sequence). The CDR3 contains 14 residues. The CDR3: CASSSGSGTGELFF. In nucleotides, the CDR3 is TGTGCCAGTAGCTCAGGGAGCGGCACCGGGGAGCTGTTTTTT. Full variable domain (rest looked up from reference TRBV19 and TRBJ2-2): DGGITQSPKYLFRKEGQNVTLSCEQNLNHDAMYWYRQDPGQGLRLIYYSQIVNDFQKGDIAEGYSVSREKKESFPLTVTSAQKNPTAFYLCASSSGSGTGELFFGEGSRLTVL.

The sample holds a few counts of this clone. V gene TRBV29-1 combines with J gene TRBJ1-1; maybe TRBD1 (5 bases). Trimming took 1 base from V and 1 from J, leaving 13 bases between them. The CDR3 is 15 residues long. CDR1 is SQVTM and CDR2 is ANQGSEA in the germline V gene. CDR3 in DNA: TGCAGCGTTGAAGCCTCCGGGACGTCGAACACTGAAGCTTTCTTT. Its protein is CSVEASGTSNTEAFF.

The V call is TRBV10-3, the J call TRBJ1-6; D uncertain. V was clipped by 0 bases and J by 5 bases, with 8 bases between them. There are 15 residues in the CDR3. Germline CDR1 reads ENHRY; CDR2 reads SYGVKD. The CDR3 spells CAISESLHNNSPLHF. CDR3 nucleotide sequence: TGTGCCATCAGTGAGTCGTTACACAATAATTCACCCCTCCACTTT.

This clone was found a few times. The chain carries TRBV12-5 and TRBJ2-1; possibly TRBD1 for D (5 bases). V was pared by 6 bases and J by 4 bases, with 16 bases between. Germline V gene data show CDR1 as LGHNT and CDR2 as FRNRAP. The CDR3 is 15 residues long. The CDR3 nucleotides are TGTGCTAGTGGCGCAGGGCAAGGGGCATACAATGAGCAGTTCTTC. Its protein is CASGAGQGAYNEQFF.

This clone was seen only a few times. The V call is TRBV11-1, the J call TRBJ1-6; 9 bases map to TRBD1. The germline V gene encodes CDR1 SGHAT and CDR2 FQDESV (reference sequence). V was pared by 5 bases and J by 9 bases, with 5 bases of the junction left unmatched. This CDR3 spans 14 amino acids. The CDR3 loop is CASSDGTGPSPLHF. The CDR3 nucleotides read TGTGCCAGCAGCGACGGGACAGGGCCTTCACCCCTCCACTTT.

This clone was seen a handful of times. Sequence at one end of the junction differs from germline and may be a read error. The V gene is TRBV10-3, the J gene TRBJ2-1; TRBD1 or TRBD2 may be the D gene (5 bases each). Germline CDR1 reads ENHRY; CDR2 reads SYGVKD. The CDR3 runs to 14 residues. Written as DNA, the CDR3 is TGTGCCATCAGTGATCCCGCCCAGACGGGGCCGGCGGTCTTC. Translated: CAISDPAQTGPAVF.

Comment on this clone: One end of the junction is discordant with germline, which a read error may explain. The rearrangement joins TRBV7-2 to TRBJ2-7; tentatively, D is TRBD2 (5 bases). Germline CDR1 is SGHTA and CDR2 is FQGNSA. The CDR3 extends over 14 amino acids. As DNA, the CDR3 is TGTGCCAGCAGCCCGCGGAATAGCGACCCTCAGTGGCACTTC. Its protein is CASSPRNSDPQWHF.

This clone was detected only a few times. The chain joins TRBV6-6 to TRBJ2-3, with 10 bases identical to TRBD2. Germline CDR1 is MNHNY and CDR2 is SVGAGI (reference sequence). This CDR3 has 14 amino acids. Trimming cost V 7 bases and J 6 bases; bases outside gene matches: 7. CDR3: CASKASGGFDTQYF. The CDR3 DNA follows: TGTGCCAGCAAGGCTAGCGGGGGATTTGATACGCAGTATTTT.

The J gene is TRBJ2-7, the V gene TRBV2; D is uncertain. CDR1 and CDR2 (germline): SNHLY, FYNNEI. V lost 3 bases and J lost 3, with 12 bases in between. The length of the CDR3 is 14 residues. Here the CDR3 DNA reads TGTGCCAGCAGTGAGGTGGGCGGAAACTACGAGCAGTACTTC. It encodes CASSEVGGNYEQYF.

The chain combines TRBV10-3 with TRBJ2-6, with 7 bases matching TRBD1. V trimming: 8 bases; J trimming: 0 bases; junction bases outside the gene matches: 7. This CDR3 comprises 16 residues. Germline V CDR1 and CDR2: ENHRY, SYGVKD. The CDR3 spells CAIETGADSGANVLTF. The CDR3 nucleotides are TGTGCCATCGAAACAGGGGCTGACTCTGGGGCCAACGTCCTGACTTTC.

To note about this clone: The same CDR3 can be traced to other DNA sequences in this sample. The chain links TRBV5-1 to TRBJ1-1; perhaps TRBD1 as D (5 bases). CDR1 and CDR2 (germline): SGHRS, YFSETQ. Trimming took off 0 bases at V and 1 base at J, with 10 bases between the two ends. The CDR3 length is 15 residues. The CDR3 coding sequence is TGCGCCAGCAGCTTGGGGCAGGGAAAGAACACTGAAGCTTTCTTT. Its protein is CASSLGQGKNTEAFF.

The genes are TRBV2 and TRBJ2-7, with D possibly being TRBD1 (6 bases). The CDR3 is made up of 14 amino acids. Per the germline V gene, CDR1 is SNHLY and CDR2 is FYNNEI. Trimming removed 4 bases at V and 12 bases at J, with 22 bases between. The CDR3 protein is CASSGRRTARELYF. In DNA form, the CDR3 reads TGTGCCAGCAGTGGAAGACGGACAGCCAGAGAACTGTACTTC.

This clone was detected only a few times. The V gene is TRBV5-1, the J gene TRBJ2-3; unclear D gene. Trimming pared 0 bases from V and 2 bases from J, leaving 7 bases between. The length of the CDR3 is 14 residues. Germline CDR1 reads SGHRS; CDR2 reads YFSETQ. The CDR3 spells CASSLVPVTDTQYF. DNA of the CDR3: TGCGCCAGCAGCTTGGTTCCTGTCACAGATACGCAGTATTTT.

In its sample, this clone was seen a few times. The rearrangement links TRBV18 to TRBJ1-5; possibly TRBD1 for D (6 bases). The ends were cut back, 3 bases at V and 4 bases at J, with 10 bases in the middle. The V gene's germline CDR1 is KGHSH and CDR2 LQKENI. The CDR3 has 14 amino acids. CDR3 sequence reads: CASSPSGTNQPQHF. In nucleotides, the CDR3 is TGTGCCAGCTCACCCTCAGGGACAAATCAGCCCCAGCATTTT. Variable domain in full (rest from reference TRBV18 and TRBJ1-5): NAGVMQNPRHLVRRRGQEARLRCSPMKGHSHVYWYRQLPEEGLKFMVYLQKENIIDESGMPKERFSAEFPKEGPSILRIQQVVRGDSAAYFCASSPSGTNQPQHFGDGTRLSIL.

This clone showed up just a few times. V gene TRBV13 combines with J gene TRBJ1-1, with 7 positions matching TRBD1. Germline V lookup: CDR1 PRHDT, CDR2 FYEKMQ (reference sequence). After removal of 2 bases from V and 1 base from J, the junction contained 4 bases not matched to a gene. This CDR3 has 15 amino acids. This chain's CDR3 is CASSLRRGANTEAFF. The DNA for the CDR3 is TGTGCCAGCAGCTTACGCAGGGGGGCGAACACTGAAGCTTTCTTT.

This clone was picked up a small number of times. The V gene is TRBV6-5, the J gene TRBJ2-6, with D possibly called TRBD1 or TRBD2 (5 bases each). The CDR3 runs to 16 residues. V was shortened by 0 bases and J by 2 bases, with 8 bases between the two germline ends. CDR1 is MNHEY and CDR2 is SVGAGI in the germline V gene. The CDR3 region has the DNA TGTGCCAGCAGTTACTCTGGGGGTCCTGGGGCCAACGTCCTGACTTTC. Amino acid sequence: CASSYSGGPGANVLTF.

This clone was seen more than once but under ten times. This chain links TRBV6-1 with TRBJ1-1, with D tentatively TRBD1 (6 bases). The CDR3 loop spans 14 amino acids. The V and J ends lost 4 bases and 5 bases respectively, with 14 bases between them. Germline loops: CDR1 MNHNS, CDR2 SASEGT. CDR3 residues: CASSVTGYGTEAFF. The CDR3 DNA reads TGTGCCAGCAGTGTCACAGGGTACGGGACTGAAGCTTTCTTT.

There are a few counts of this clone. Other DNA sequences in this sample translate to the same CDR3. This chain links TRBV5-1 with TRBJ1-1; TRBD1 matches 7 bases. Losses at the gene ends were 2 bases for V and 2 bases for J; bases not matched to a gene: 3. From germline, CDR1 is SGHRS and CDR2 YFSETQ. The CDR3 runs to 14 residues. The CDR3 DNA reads TGCGCCAGCAGCTTCGGGACAGAAAACACTGAAGCTTTCTTT. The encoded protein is CASSFGTENTEAFF.

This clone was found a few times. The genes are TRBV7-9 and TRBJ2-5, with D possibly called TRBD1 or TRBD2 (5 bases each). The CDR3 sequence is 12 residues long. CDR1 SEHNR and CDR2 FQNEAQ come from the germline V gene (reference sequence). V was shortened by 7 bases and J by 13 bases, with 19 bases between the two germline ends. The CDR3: CASTLIEGPPYF. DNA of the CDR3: TGTGCCAGCACCCTTATCGAGGGACCCCCGTACTTC.

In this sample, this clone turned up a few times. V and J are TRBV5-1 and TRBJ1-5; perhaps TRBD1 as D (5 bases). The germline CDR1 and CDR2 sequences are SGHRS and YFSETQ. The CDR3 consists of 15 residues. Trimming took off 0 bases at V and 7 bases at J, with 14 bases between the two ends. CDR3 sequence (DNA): TGCGCCAGCAGCTTGGTTGCGGGGACGGGGCAGCCCCAGCATTTT. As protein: CASSLVAGTGQPQHF.

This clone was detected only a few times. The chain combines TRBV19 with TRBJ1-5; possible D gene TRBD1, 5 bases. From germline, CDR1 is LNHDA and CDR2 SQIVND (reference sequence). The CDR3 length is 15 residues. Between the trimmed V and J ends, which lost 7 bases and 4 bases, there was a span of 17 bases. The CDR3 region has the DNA TGTGCCAGTAAGGGGAACAGGCAAGAGAATCAGCCCCAGCATTTT. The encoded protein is CASKGNRQENQPQHF. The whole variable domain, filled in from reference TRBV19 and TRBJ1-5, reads DGGITQSPKYLFRKEGQNVTLSCEQNLNHDAMYWYRQDPGQGLRLIYYSQIVNDFQKGDIAEGYSVSREKKESFPLTVTSAQKNPTAFYLCASKGNRQENQPQHFGDGTRLSIL.

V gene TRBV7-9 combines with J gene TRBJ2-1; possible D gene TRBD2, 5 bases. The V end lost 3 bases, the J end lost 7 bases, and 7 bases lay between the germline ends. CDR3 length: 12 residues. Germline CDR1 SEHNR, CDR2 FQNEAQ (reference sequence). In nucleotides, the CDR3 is TGTGCCAGCAGCTTCGGGGTGAATGAGCAGTTCTTC. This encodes CASSFGVNEQFF.